The sequence of this TCR beta chain was determined in a study of blood T cell repertoires in COVID-19. The wider study: Acute-phase and convalescent COVID-19 samples originated in the United States, Italy and Spain. PBMCs, B-cell-depleted T cells, or T cells provided the cDNA or gDNA that made up the material.

In the original processing: Amplification of reference gene primers provided the estimated nucleated cell counts. Using immunoSEQ multiplex PCR, the repertoire was profiled, and TCRdb retains in-frame clones only, with some absent. V, J and clone size derive from that table, while D and trimming were established from the DNA sequence. The sample includes some 91,000 clones, around 78% seen only once; the top ten take about an eighth. There are 15 residues in the CDR3. CDR1 KGHSY and CDR2 FQNENV come from the germline V gene. The ends were cut back, 0 bases at V and 3 bases at J, with 11 bases in the middle.

Sequences were obtained from peripheral blood. The source is a human donor in a cohort sampled during active COVID-19. This sequence joins TRBV16 and TRBJ1-1; tentatively, D is TRBD1 (5 bases). CDR3 residues: CASSQSGGMYTEAFF. The CDR3 DNA reads as TGTGCCAGCAGCCAATCGGGGGGGATGTACACTGAAGCTTTCTTT.